This T cell receptor beta chain was recovered during a study of blood T cell repertoires in COVID-19. This table comes from immunoSEQ multiplex PCR, and its TCRdb copy is limited to in-frame clones, with some not included. The data hold roughly 100,000 clones, with roughly 90% observed a single time. Per germline, CDR1 KGHDR and CDR2 SFDVKD. CDR3 size: 15 residues. Trimming took off 2 bases at V and 2 bases at J, with 11 bases between the two ends. The genes are TRBV24-1 and TRBJ2-5; D possibly corresponds to TRBD1 (6 bases). This clonotype was obtained from a human donor in a cohort sampled during active COVID-19. The sample comprised peripheral blood. CDR3 sequence (DNA): TGTGCCACCAGTGATTCGACAGGAGATCAAGAGACCCAGTACTTC. As protein: CATSDSTGDQETQYF.